This T cell receptor (beta chain) was captured by sequencing in a study of OX40 agonist ivuxolimab in advanced cancers. Study details: Allowance was made for prior anti-PD-1, anti-PD-L1 or anti-CTLA-4 therapy, and roughly 40% had some. Three dose-escalation patients had partial responses: one with hepatocellular carcinoma and two with cutaneous melanoma.

This CDR3 has 14 amino acids. V lost 3 bases and J lost 3, with 9 bases in between. Germline V lookup: CDR1 SEHNR, CDR2 FQNEAQ (reference sequence). Measured with immunoSEQ multiplex PCR; TCRdb has only the in-frame clones, and not every one. The data hold 65,000 to 85,000 clones, with 88% observed a single time. If patients had autoimmune disease history or systemic immunosuppression, they were excluded. Material: CD4+ or CD8+ T cells sorted from blood, obtained in a trial of the OX40 agonist ivuxolimab. The V and J genes are TRBV7-9 and TRBJ1-3; a possible D gene is TRBD1 (5 bases). The TCR was taken from an adult with an advanced solid tumor such as melanoma, head and neck, liver or kidney cancer. CDR3 in DNA: TGTGCCAGCAGCTTGCAGGGTGGTGGAAACACCATATATTTT. Its translation is CASSLQGGGNTIYF. Complete variable domain (other parts from reference TRBV7-9 and TRBJ1-3): DTGVSQNPRHKITKRGQNVTFRCDPISEHNRLYWYRQTLGQGPEFLTYFQNEAQLEKSRLLSDRFSAERPKGSFSTLEIQRTEQGDSAMYLCASSLQGGGNTIYFGEGSWLTVV.